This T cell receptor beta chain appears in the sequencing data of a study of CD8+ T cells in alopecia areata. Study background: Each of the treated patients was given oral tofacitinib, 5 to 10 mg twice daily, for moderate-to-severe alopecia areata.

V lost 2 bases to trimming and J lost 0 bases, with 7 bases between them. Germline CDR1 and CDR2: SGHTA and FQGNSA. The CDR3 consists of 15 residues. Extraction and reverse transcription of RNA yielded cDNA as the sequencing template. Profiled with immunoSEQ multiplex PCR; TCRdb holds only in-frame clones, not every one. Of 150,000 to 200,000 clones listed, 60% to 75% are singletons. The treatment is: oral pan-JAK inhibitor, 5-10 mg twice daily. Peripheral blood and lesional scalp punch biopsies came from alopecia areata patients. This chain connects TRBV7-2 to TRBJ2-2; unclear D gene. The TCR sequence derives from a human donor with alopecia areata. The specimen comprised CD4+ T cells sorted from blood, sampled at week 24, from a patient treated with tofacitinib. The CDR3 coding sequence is TGTGCCAGCAGCTTAAGCCAGACGAACACCGGGGAGCTGTTTTTT. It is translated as CASSLSQTNTGELFF.